This entry lists 19 T cell receptor beta chains sequenced from one sample in a study of blood T cell repertoires in COVID-19 (dated by TCRdb to about 2020). Library creation used the immunoSEQ multiplex PCR assay. TCRdb re-hosts the immuneACCESS table, in-frame sequences only. Its copies lack some clones; in the studies checked, an unresolved V gene accounts for under half of them, and the cause for the rest is not known. The table for this sample lists 130,000 to 150,000 clones; about nine tenths of them were counted only once. Of the sample, approximately 2.4% falls within the top ten clones. Sequenced input: peripheral blood. These receptors came from a human donor in a cohort sampled during active COVID-19.

CDR3: CASSQVPGMNTGELFF. CDR3 DNA: TGTGCCAGCAGCCAAGTTCCAGGGATGAACACCGGGGAGCTGTTTTTT. J is TRBJ2-2 and V is TRBV3-1 (or the pseudogene TRBV3-2); TRBD1 might be the D (5 bases). Per germline, CDR1 LGHDT and CDR2 YNNKEL (reference sequence). This CDR3 has 16 residues. Between the trimmed V and J ends, which lost 1 base and 1 base, there was a span of 10 bases.

The chain combines TRBV28 with TRBJ2-2; no clear D. The germline V gene has CDR1 MDHEN and CDR2 SYDVKM. Trimming left V 4 bases short and J 1 base short, with 7 bases between. The CDR3 spans 14 residues. The CDR3 loop is CASSSSQNTGELFF. The DNA for the CDR3 is TGTGCCAGCAGTTCGAGTCAGAACACCGGGGAGCTGTTTTTT.

The chain joins TRBV2 to TRBJ2-2; 7 positions match TRBD1. The CDR3 runs 16 residues. Losses at the gene ends were 1 base for V and 1 base for J; bases not matched to a gene: 3. Germline CDR1 is SNHLY and CDR2 is FYNNEI. CDR3 sequence: CASSEGYRGNTGELFF. CDR3 coding DNA: TGTGCCAGCAGTGAAGGGTACAGGGGGAACACCGGGGAGCTGTTTTTT.

This sequence joins TRBV2 and TRBJ2-3; 9 bases are shared with TRBD1. From germline, CDR1 is SNHLY and CDR2 FYNNEI. This CDR3 is 19 amino acids long. The V and J ends lost 6 bases and 1 base, in that order; junction bases with no gene match: 17. In DNA, the CDR3 is TGTGCCAGCAGGTTAGGAAGAGGGACAGGGATCTTGGGCACAGATACGCAGTATTTT. Amino acids: CASRLGRGTGILGTDTQYF. Using reference TRBV2 and TRBJ2-3 for the parts outside the CDR3, the full variable domain is EPEVTQTPSHQVTQMGQEVILRCVPISNHLYFYWYRQILGQKVEFLVSFYNNEISEKSEIFDDQFSVERPDGSNFTLKIRSTKLEDSAMYFCASRLGRGTGILGTDTQYFGPGTRLTVL.

The J gene is TRBJ2-1, the V gene TRBV18; D is possibly TRBD2 (5 bases). V lost 6 bases and J lost 4, with 19 bases in between. CDR1 is KGHSH, CDR2 LQKENI, per germline. This CDR3 spans 16 amino acids. CDR3 region: CASSPRASTVYNEQFF. CDR3 nucleotide sequence: TGTGCCAGCTCCCCGCGGGCGAGCACGGTTTACAATGAGCAGTTCTTC.

The CDR3 sequence is CATSRAGTGVLGEQFF. CDR3 coding DNA: TGTGCCACCAGCAGAGCCGGGACAGGGGTTTTGGGTGAGCAGTTCTTC. This chain uses TRBV15 with TRBJ2-1; 10 nucleotides line up with TRBD1. The CDR3 totals 16 residues. V trimming: 1 base; J trimming: 9 bases; junction bases outside the gene matches: 9. Germline CDR1 reads LNHNV; CDR2 reads YYDKDF (reference sequence).

This clone was found a few times. This sequence joins TRBV6-6 and TRBJ2-7; TRBD1 aligns across 9 bases. Germline V gene lookup returns CDR1 MNHNY and CDR2 SVGAGI (reference sequence). This CDR3 contains 15 residues. With 2 bases clipped from V and 0 bases from J, the junction kept 2 bases outside the gene matches. The CDR3 loop reads CASSYVGQGSYEQYF. CDR3 DNA: TGTGCCAGCAGTTACGTGGGACAGGGCTCCTACGAGCAGTACTTC.

This chain joins TRBV19 and TRBJ1-2, with 7 bases identical to TRBD1. The CDR3 covers 14 residues. Germline V CDR1 and CDR2: LNHDA, SQIVND (reference sequence). V lost 4 bases and J lost 2; bases outside the gene matches: 4. This CDR3 reads CASSTPGQNYGYTF. The CDR3 region has the DNA TGTGCCAGTAGTACCCCGGGACAGAACTATGGCTACACCTTC.

The chain joins TRBV7-2 to TRBJ1-2; D not certain. The V end lost 5 bases, the J end lost 2 bases, and 9 bases lay between the germline ends. In germline, CDR1 is SGHTA, CDR2 FQGNSA. The CDR3 has 13 residues. The CDR3 coding sequence is TGTGCCAGCAGCCCAGATCGAAACTATGGCTACACCTTC. It specifies CASSPDRNYGYTF.

This clone has just one count. The chain is built from TRBV6-5 and TRBJ1-1; 7 bases are a match to TRBD1. This CDR3 comprises 15 residues. Germline V gene lookup returns CDR1 MNHEY and CDR2 SVGAGI. Trimming removed 2 bases from V and 4 bases from J; junction bases left unmatched: 7. This CDR3 is CASSYVRTGRTEAFF. CDR3 DNA sequence: TGTGCCAGCAGTTACGTTAGGACAGGCCGCACTGAAGCTTTCTTT.

This clone was seen only a few times. The chain joins TRBV28 to TRBJ2-2; 12 bases match TRBD2. Germline V gene data show CDR1 as MDHEN and CDR2 as SYDVKM. CDR3 length: 15 amino acids. V lost 6 bases and J lost 8; bases outside the gene matches: 7. CDR3 protein: CASRPWTSGIGELFF. For the CDR3, the DNA is TGTGCCAGCAGACCATGGACTAGCGGGATTGGGGAGCTGTTTTTT.

This clone was counted many times. As DNA, the CDR3 is TGTGCTAGTGGTTTGTTGTCTAGCGGGATAGTTCGGCAGTTCTTC. The encoded protein is CASGLLSSGIVRQFF. The chain links TRBV12-5 to TRBJ2-1; 9 bases are a match to TRBD2. Germline V gene sequence: CDR1 LGHNT, CDR2 FRNRAP. Losses at the gene ends were 2 bases for V and 12 bases for J; bases not matched to a gene: 11. This CDR3 comprises 15 residues.

The chain carries TRBV5-1 and TRBJ2-1, with 10 nucleotides matching TRBD2. The CDR3 length is 16 residues. V dropped 2 bases and J dropped 7; count of bases not matched to a gene: 9. From germline, CDR1 is SGHRS and CDR2 YFSETQ. CDR3 loop: CASSLSSGRAANEQFF. The CDR3 bases are TGCGCCAGCAGCTTATCGAGCGGGAGGGCGGCGAATGAGCAGTTCTTC.

The chain carries TRBV6-2 or TRBV6-3 and TRBJ2-5, with 7 bases aligning to TRBD1. With 5 bases clipped from V and 2 bases from J, the junction kept 8 bases outside the gene matches. The germline V gene has CDR1 MNHEY and CDR2 SVGEGT. This CDR3 is 15 amino acids long. CDR3 nucleotides: TGTGCCAGCAGTAAGCGACAGGGCTTACAAGAGACCCAGTACTTC. Amino acids: CASSKRQGLQETQYF.

This sequence joins TRBV7-3 and TRBJ2-3, with D hard to call. The CDR3 consists of 13 residues. The V gene lost 4 bases and the J gene lost 6 bases, with 11 bases spanning the gap. Germline V gene data show CDR1 as SGHTA and CDR2 as FQGTGA. The CDR3 reads CASSSLPEDTQYF. The DNA for the CDR3 is TGTGCCAGCAGCTCCCTCCCTGAGGATACGCAGTATTTT.

CDR3 loop: CASSPLSLQGSVNGYTF. In DNA, the CDR3 is TGTGCCAGCTCACCCCTTTCCCTACAGGGGTCGGTGAATGGCTACACCTTC. The chain couples TRBV18 to TRBJ1-2, with 7 bases matching TRBD1. V lost 3 bases to trimming and J lost 6 bases; unmatched junction nucleotides: 16. The V gene's germline CDR1 is KGHSH and CDR2 LQKENI. The CDR3 has 17 residues.

J is TRBJ2-7 and V is TRBV7-2; 15 bases agree with TRBD2. Looked up from germline, CDR1 is SGHTA and CDR2 is FQGNSA. The CDR3 runs 19 residues. With V trimmed by 0 bases and J by 2 bases, 8 bases remained unmatched. The CDR3 spells CASSLAVGLAGGFAYEQYF. CDR3 DNA: TGTGCCAGCAGCTTAGCCGTTGGACTAGCGGGGGGGTTTGCCTACGAGCAGTACTTC. Based on the CDR3 plus reference TRBV7-2 and TRBJ2-7, the full variable domain is GAGVSQSPSNKVTEKGKDVELRCDPISGHTALYWYRQSLGQGLEFLIYFQGNSAPDKSGLPSDRFSAERTGGSVSTLTIQRTQQEDSAVYLCASSLAVGLAGGFAYEQYFGPGTRLTVT.

The V call is TRBV3-1 (or the pseudogene TRBV3-2), the J call TRBJ1-1; D may be TRBD1 (5 bases). The V and J ends lost 4 bases and 0 bases respectively, with 9 bases between them. This CDR3 has 14 residues. Germline assignment: CDR1 LGHDT and CDR2 YNNKEL (reference sequence). CDR3 in amino acids: CASSPGLLNTEAFF. CDR3 DNA sequence: TGTGCCAGCAGCCCGGGACTCCTGAACACTGAAGCTTTCTTT.

The chain combines TRBV6-5 with TRBJ1-1; D remains ambiguous. The CDR3 loop spans 16 amino acids. Germline V CDR1 and CDR2: MNHEY, SVGAGI. Trimming took off 0 bases at V and 1 base at J, with 12 bases between the two ends. The CDR3 DNA reads as TGTGCCAGCAGTTACTCGTTTCTACTATCGAACACTGAAGCTTTCTTT. Translation: CASSYSFLLSNTEAFF.